This T cell receptor beta chain stems from a study of cytomegalovirus exposure and HLA in healthy donors. In the study overall: Across 350 to 500 genotyped donors, about 86% landed in the Caucasian-associated ancestry cluster. General study points: About 87% or about 30% of the time was how often most TCR beta V segments were productive, according to an earlier analysis. TRBV6-2, TRBV6-3 and some other V segments were unresolvable in 87-base-pair reads. Most likely, a cluster of highly shared sequence variants arose as a sequencing artifact.

V shed 4 bases and J shed 3 bases, with 9 bases lying between them. In germline, CDR1 is SQVTM, CDR2 ANQGSEA. This CDR3 region has 12 residues. The study ran its PCR with 60 Vbeta and 13 Jbeta primers. Here immunoSEQ multiplex PCR was the method, and the copy in TCRdb shows in-frame clones only, minus some. The sample totals tens of thousands of clones. Points on this clone: The antigen is not known.

The sequence was obtained from a middle-aged woman in good health and CMV-seropositive. The sample taken for sequencing was PBMCs. The genes are TRBV29-1 and TRBJ1-2, with unresolved D. Written as DNA, the CDR3 is TGCAGCGTTGCATGGCAGGACTATGGCTACACCTTC. As protein: CSVAWQDYGYTF.